The 10 T cell receptor beta chains given below trace back to one sample, sequenced in a study of PD-L1 blockade in urothelial cancer. Sequencing used immunoSEQ multiplex PCR; TCRdb keeps in-frame clones, though not all of them. This sample carries around 110,000 clones, approximately 90% of them seen once, and the ten largest clones take more than 1.5%. Time point here: peripheral blood 6 weeks after treatment start. The sequencing used PBMCs, collected around atezolizumab (anti-PD-L1) treatment. Source of these receptors: a man between 60 and 70 years old with urothelial cancer.

The chain combines TRBV2 with TRBJ1-4; weak D call: TRBD1 (6 bases). Trimming cost V 6 bases and J 4 bases, with 18 bases left between them. Germline assignment: CDR1 SNHLY and CDR2 FYNNEI. This CDR3 has 16 residues. The CDR3: CASSKARVRGNEKLFF. CDR3 nucleotides: TGTGCCAGCAGCAAAGCCCGGGTCAGGGGTAATGAAAAACTGTTTTTT.

J is TRBJ2-1 and V is TRBV4-3; 7 nucleotides match TRBD2. The V gene end was trimmed by 5 bases and the J gene end by 4 bases; junction bases not matched to a gene: 8. Germline V gene lookup returns CDR1 LGHNA and CDR2 YSLEER. The CDR3 has 15 residues. Here the CDR3 reads CASSSGRLAYNEQFF. CDR3 nucleotide sequence: TGCGCCAGCAGCTCCGGCAGACTAGCATACAATGAGCAGTTCTTC.

The chain couples TRBV9 to TRBJ1-4, with 10 bases matching TRBD1. The CDR3 spans 15 residues. From germline, CDR1 is SGDLS and CDR2 YYNGEE. The V gene end was trimmed by 2 bases and the J gene end by 6 bases; junction bases not matched to a gene: 4. The DNA of the CDR3 is TGTGCCAGCAGCGTGACAGGGGGCGGCCATGAAAAACTGTTTTTT. It is translated as CASSVTGGGHEKLFF. The full variable domain, in which reference TRBV9 and TRBJ1-4 provide the parts outside the CDR3, is DSGVTQTPKHLITATGQRVTLRCSPRSGDLSVYWYQQSLDQGLQFLIQYYNGEERAKGNILERFSAQQFPDLHSELNLSSLELGDSALYFCASSVTGGGHEKLFFGSGTQLSVL.

The genes are TRBV5-1 and TRBJ2-2; no clear D. V lost 7 bases to trimming and J lost 0 bases, with 10 bases between them. CDR3 length: 14 residues. Germline loops: CDR1 SGHRS, CDR2 YFSETQ. The CDR3 nucleotides read TGCGCCAGCCGCCCGGTAGCGAACACCGGGGAGCTGTTTTTT. Translation: CASRPVANTGELFF.

The chain links TRBV5-1 to TRBJ2-5, with 10 positions matching TRBD1. CDR1 is SGHRS, CDR2 YFSETQ, per germline. This CDR3 comprises 15 residues. V trimming: 3 bases; J trimming: 5 bases; junction bases outside the gene matches: 7. The CDR3 DNA follows: TGCGCCAGCAGCTCTGGAGGACAGGGGGGTGAGACCCAGTACTTC. Translated: CASSSGGQGGETQYF.

The V call is TRBV4-1, the J call TRBJ2-6; 7 positions match TRBD1. V lost 0 bases and J lost 2; bases outside the gene matches: 7. The CDR3 consists of 18 residues. Germline V gene lookup returns CDR1 MGHRA and CDR2 YSYEKL. Here the CDR3 reads CASSQDPGQTTGANVLTF. In DNA form, the CDR3 reads TGCGCCAGCAGCCAAGATCCGGGACAGACCACTGGGGCCAACGTCCTGACTTTC.

The chain couples TRBV25-1 to TRBJ2-1; TRBD1 is a possible D gene (5 bases). Trimming took off 9 bases at V and 0 bases at J, with 18 bases between the two ends. The CDR3 covers 16 residues. Germline-derived CDR1 and CDR2 are MGHDK and SYGVNS. The CDR3 loop is CASSPAGRASYNEQFF. The CDR3 DNA reads as TGTGCCAGTTCCCCTGCTGGCAGGGCCTCCTACAATGAGCAGTTCTTC.

V is TRBV29-1 and J is TRBJ1-3, with a possible D match to TRBD1 (6 bases). The CDR3 spans 14 residues. The V end was cut by 5 bases, the J end by 0 bases, with 11 bases between. CDR1 and CDR2 (germline): SQVTM, ANQGSEA. CDR3 in DNA: TGCAGCGTTCAGGGGACGTACTCTGGAAACACCATATATTTT. Encoded protein: CSVQGTYSGNTIYF. Filled out from reference TRBV29-1 and TRBJ1-3, the complete variable domain reads SAVISQKPSRDICQRGTSLTIQCQVDSQVTMMFWYRQQPGQSLTLIATANQGSEATYESGFVIDKFPISRPNLTFSTLTVSNMSPEDSSIYLCSVQGTYSGNTIYFGEGSWLTVV.

There are a few counts of this clone. The V call is TRBV7-3, the J call TRBJ2-1; possible D gene TRBD2, 6 bases. V lost 5 bases and J lost 6, with 11 bases in between. The germline V gene encodes CDR1 SGHTA and CDR2 FQGTGA. This CDR3 has 13 amino acids. CDR3 region: CASSLGLPNEQFF. The CDR3 coding sequence is TGTGCCAGCAGCCTGGGACTTCCCAATGAGCAGTTCTTC.

The chain carries TRBV4-2 and TRBJ2-7; D may be TRBD2 (5 bases). V lost 1 base, J lost 2 bases, and 9 bases lay in between. Germline CDR1 and CDR2: LGHNA and YNFKEQ. The CDR3 is 14 amino acids. CDR3: CASSQAERTYEQYF. As DNA, the CDR3 is TGTGCCAGCAGCCAAGCTGAGCGGACCTACGAGCAGTACTTC.